In its sample, the clone carrying this T cell receptor beta chain was seen many times. The data are from a study of read filtering for tumor transcriptome and immune sequencing. Study-level information: The cohort had over 16 men and approximately 13 women aged roughly 40 to 90, mean roughly 65 years. Revised staging placed eight or nine patients in R-ISS I, about 17 in II, over 5 in III.

This library used 300 to 500 ng RNA and molecular barcoded adaptors spanning alpha/delta and beta/gamma chains. One entry per CDR3 protein, called by TCRdb with MiXCR from the reads. The sample includes 5,000 to 6,500 distinct CDR3 sequences, 21% of them seen just once. Bone marrow was sampled from every patient at the time of active disease. From germline, CDR1 is DFQATT and CDR2 SNEGSKA (reference sequence). Trimming removed 5 bases from V and 2 bases from J; junction bases left unmatched: 6. CDR3 size: 14 residues. The chain links TRBV20-1 to TRBJ2-3, with 8 bases that match TRBD2. The sequence derives from a donor at least 40 years old with multiple myeloma. The sequencing input was a population of CD138-negative cells sorted from bone marrow. The CDR3 loop reads CSAFTSGATDTQYF. CDR3 coding DNA: TGCAGTGCTTTTACTAGCGGAGCCACAGATACGCAGTATTTT.